This is a list of T cell receptor beta chains from one sample in a study of T cell changes during pregnancy in multiple sclerosis. Libraries were prepared by immunoSEQ multiplex PCR; TCRdb keeps only in-frame clonotypes and omits some of them. In the table there are 20,000 to 25,000 clones, 70% to 90% of which are singletons. The starting material was CD8+ T cells from peripheral blood mononuclear cells, obtained in the first trimester of pregnancy. These receptors were collected from a female donor in good health, enrolled as a control in a pregnancy study. Both conserved end residues are part of each CDR3. Each record gives: CDR3 protein, CDR3 DNA, J gene, V gene, clone size, D gene. D genes are given only for firm matches. Some rows mark clone size as missing; the rest say once, few, many or name a class of expanded clone.

cdr3_aa: CATFSTSGGPGTQYF; cdr3_nt: TGTGCCACCTTCTCGACTAGCGGGGGGCCCGGTACGCAGTATTTT; j_call: TRBJ2-3; v_call: TRBV27; clone_size: NA; d_call: TRBD2
cdr3_aa: CASSYTGEVNEQFF; cdr3_nt: TGTGCCAGCAGTTACACCGGGGAGGTCAATGAGCAGTTCTTC; j_call: TRBJ2-1; v_call: TRBV6-5; clone_size: NA; d_call: NA
cdr3_aa: CASSLGSRTYTGELFF; cdr3_nt: TGTGCCAGCAGCTTGGGGTCGCGTACTTACACCGGGGAGCTGTTTTTT; j_call: TRBJ2-2; v_call: TRBV5-4; clone_size: NA; d_call: NA
cdr3_aa: CASRDPRRGYTEAFF; cdr3_nt: TGTGCCAGCAGGGACCCGAGGCGGGGGTACACTGAAGCTTTCTTT; j_call: TRBJ1-1; v_call: TRBV25-1; clone_size: NA; d_call: NA
cdr3_aa: CASSARGYGFVSEAFF; cdr3_nt: TGTGCCAGCAGTGCGAGGGGGTACGGTTTTGTCTCTGAAGCTTTCTTT; j_call: TRBJ1-1; v_call: TRBV25-1; clone_size: NA; d_call: NA
cdr3_aa: CASSLGGTGRNTIYF; cdr3_nt: TGTGCCAGCAGCTTAGGTGGGACAGGGCGAAACACCATATATTTT; j_call: TRBJ1-3; v_call: TRBV7-2; clone_size: NA; d_call: TRBD1
cdr3_aa: CASSIGPRGYEQYF; cdr3_nt: TGTGCCAGCAGCATCGGGCCCAGGGGCTACGAGCAGTACTTC; j_call: TRBJ2-7; v_call: TRBV7-7; clone_size: once; d_call: NA
cdr3_aa: CASSSEIGANTEAFF; cdr3_nt: TGTGCCAGCAGCTCGGAGATAGGGGCGAACACTGAAGCTTTCTTT; j_call: TRBJ1-1; v_call: TRBV11-2; clone_size: NA; d_call: NA
cdr3_aa: CASSYRGLTGELFF; cdr3_nt: TGTGCCAGCAGCTACCGCGGGCTCACCGGGGAGCTGTTTTTT; j_call: TRBJ2-2; v_call: TRBV28; clone_size: NA; d_call: NA
cdr3_aa: CASSPGTSGRRYEQYF; cdr3_nt: TGTGCCAGCAGCCCAGGGACTAGCGGGAGGAGGTACGAGCAGTACTTC; j_call: TRBJ2-7; v_call: TRBV14; clone_size: NA; d_call: TRBD2
cdr3_aa: CASSTGGNEQFF; cdr3_nt: TGCGCCAGCAGCACCGGGGGCAATGAGCAGTTCTTC; j_call: TRBJ2-1; v_call: TRBV5-1; clone_size: NA; d_call: NA
cdr3_aa: CASDGTSGRSSHEQYF; cdr3_nt: TGTGCCAGCGATGGGACTAGCGGGAGGTCTTCTCACGAGCAGTACTTC; j_call: TRBJ2-7; v_call: TRBV28; clone_size: NA; d_call: TRBD2
cdr3_aa: CASSLSGGGGLAGGYEQYF; cdr3_nt: TGTGCCAGCAGCTTAAGTGGTGGAGGAGGTCTAGCGGGGGGATACGAGCAGTACTTC; j_call: TRBJ2-7; v_call: TRBV7-2; clone_size: NA; d_call: TRBD2
cdr3_aa: CASSDSGDSNQPQHF; cdr3_nt: TGTGCCAGCAGTGACTCCGGGGATAGCAATCAGCCCCAGCATTTT; j_call: TRBJ1-5; v_call: TRBV6-4; clone_size: NA; d_call: NA
cdr3_aa: CASSLRTGQYGYTF; cdr3_nt: TGTGCCAGCAGCCTCCGGACAGGGCAGTATGGCTACACCTTC; j_call: TRBJ1-2; v_call: TRBV13; clone_size: NA; d_call: TRBD1
cdr3_aa: CASRHLAGGPGELFF; cdr3_nt: TGTGCCAGTAGGCACCTAGCGGGGGGGCCCGGGGAGCTGTTTTTT; j_call: TRBJ2-2; v_call: TRBV19; clone_size: NA; d_call: TRBD2
cdr3_aa: CATSREINAAPPDTQYF; cdr3_nt: TGTGCCACCAGCAGAGAAATCAATGCGGCTCCCCCAGATACGCAGTATTTT; j_call: TRBJ2-3; v_call: TRBV15; clone_size: NA; d_call: NA
cdr3_aa: CASSAVAGGWNEQFF; cdr3_nt: TGTGCCAGCAGTGCTGTAGCGGGAGGTTGGAATGAGCAGTTCTTC; j_call: TRBJ2-1; v_call: TRBV27; clone_size: NA; d_call: TRBD2
cdr3_aa: CASSVASGGANEQFF; cdr3_nt: TGTGCCAGCAGCGTAGCTAGCGGGGGGGCCAATGAGCAGTTCTTC; j_call: TRBJ2-1; v_call: TRBV9; clone_size: NA; d_call: TRBD2
cdr3_aa: CASSDGQGNYEQYF; cdr3_nt: TGTGCCAGCAGCGATGGACAGGGCAACTACGAGCAGTACTTC; j_call: TRBJ2-7; v_call: TRBV7-9; clone_size: NA; d_call: TRBD1
cdr3_aa: CASSLAWSSYNEQFF; cdr3_nt: TGTGCCAGCAGCTTAGCGTGGAGCTCCTACAATGAGCAGTTCTTC; j_call: TRBJ2-1; v_call: TRBV7-9; clone_size: NA; d_call: NA
cdr3_aa: CASSSKPTRVYLAYEQYF; cdr3_nt: TGTGCCAGCAGCAGCAAGCCCACCCGGGTCTACCTAGCCTACGAGCAGTACTTC; j_call: TRBJ2-7; v_call: TRBV7-9; clone_size: NA; d_call: NA
cdr3_aa: CASSSDTSGSYGYTF; cdr3_nt: TGTGCCAGCAGCTCGGATACCTCAGGCTCCTATGGCTACACCTTC; j_call: TRBJ1-2; v_call: TRBV5-6; clone_size: NA; d_call: NA
cdr3_aa: CASSPSSGGLSSYEQYF; cdr3_nt: TGTGCCAGCTCACCAAGTAGCGGGGGCCTCAGCTCCTACGAGCAGTACTTC; j_call: TRBJ2-7; v_call: TRBV18; clone_size: NA; d_call: TRBD2
cdr3_aa: CASSEQGGPTDTQYF; cdr3_nt: TGTGCCAGCAGTGAACAGGGGGGCCCCACAGATACGCAGTATTTT; j_call: TRBJ2-3; v_call: TRBV6-4; clone_size: NA; d_call: TRBD1
cdr3_aa: CASSPIPTRAETQYF; cdr3_nt: TGTGCCAGCAGCCCGATCCCGACTAGGGCGGAGACCCAGTACTTC; j_call: TRBJ2-5; v_call: TRBV7-3; clone_size: NA; d_call: NA
cdr3_aa: CASSPTSRQGSYNSPLHF; cdr3_nt: TGTGCCAGCAGCCCCACAAGCCGACAGGGCTCCTATAATTCACCCCTCCACTTT; j_call: TRBJ1-6; v_call: TRBV7-9; clone_size: NA; d_call: TRBD1
cdr3_aa: CASTSGGGETDTQYF; cdr3_nt: TGTGCCAGCACCTCCGGCGGGGGGGAAACAGATACGCAGTATTTT; j_call: TRBJ2-3; v_call: TRBV6-1; clone_size: NA; d_call: TRBD2
cdr3_aa: CASSPRGGRLQETQYF; cdr3_nt: TGTGCTAGCAGCCCCCGCGGCGGGAGGCTCCAAGAGACCCAGTACTTC; j_call: TRBJ2-5; v_call: TRBV7-7; clone_size: NA; d_call: TRBD2
cdr3_aa: CASRGGAGEKLFF; cdr3_nt: TGTGCCAGCCGGGGGGGGGCCGGCGAAAAACTGTTTTTT; j_call: TRBJ1-4; v_call: TRBV7-9; clone_size: NA; d_call: NA
cdr3_aa: CASSDSTNSPLHF; cdr3_nt: TGTGCCAGCAGTGACTCGACAAATTCACCCCTCCACTTT; j_call: TRBJ1-6; v_call: TRBV6-4; clone_size: few; d_call: NA
cdr3_aa: CSAPRDYGYTF; cdr3_nt: TGCAGTGCCCCGAGGGACTATGGCTACACCTTC; j_call: TRBJ1-2; v_call: TRBV20-1; clone_size: NA; d_call: NA
cdr3_aa: CASSIAGTYNEQFF; cdr3_nt: TGTGCCAGTAGTATAGCAGGGACCTACAATGAGCAGTTCTTC; j_call: TRBJ2-1; v_call: TRBV19; clone_size: once; d_call: NA